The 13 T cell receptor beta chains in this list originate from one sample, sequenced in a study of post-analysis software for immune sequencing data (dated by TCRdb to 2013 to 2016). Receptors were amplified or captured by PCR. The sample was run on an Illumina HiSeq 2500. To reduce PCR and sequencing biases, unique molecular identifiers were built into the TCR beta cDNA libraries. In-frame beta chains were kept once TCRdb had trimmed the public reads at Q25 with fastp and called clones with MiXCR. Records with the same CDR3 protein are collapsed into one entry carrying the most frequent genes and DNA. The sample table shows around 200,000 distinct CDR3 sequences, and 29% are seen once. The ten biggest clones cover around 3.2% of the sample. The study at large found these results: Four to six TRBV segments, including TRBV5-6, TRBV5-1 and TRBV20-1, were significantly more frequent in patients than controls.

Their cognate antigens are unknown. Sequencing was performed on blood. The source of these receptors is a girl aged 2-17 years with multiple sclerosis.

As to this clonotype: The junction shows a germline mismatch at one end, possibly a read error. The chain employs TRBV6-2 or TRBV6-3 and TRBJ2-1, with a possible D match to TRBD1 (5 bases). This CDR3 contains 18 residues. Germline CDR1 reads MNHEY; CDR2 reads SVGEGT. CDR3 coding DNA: TGTACCAGCTTCGGCAGGGCCCCCCGGGTCTCTACCTACAATGAGCAGTTCTTC. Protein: CTSFGRAPRVSTYNEQFF.

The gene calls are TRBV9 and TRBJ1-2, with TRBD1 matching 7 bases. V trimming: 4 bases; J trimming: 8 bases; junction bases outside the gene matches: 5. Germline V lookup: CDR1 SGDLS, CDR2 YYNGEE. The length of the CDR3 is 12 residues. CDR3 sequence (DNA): TGTGCCAGCAGCCCCCTCAGGGGGGGCTACACCTTC. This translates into CASSPLRGGYTF.

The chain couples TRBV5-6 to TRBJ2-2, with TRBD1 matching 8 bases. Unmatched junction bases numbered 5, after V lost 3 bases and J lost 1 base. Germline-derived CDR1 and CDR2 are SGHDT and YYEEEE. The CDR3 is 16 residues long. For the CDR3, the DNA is TGTGCCAGCAGCTCCCTAGGACAGGGGAACACCGGGGAGCTGTTTTTT. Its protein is CASSSLGQGNTGELFF.

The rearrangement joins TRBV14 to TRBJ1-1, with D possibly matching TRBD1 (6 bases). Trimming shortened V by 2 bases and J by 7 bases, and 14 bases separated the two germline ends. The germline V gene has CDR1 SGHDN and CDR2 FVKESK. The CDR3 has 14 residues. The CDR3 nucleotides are TGTGCCAGCAGCCAACTCGCAGGGGCCAGTGAAGCTTTCTTT. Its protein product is CASSQLAGASEAFF.

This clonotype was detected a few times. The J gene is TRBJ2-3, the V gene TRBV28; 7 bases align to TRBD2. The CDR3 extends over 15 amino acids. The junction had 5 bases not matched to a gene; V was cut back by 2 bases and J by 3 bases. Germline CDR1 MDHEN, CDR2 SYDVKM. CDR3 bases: TGTGCCAGCAGTTTACCGCGGGAGTTAACAGATACGCAGTATTTT. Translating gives CASSLPRELTDTQYF.

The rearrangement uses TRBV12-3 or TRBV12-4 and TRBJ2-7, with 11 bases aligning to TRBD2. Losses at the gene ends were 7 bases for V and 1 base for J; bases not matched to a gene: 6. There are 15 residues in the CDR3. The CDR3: CASIFSGRGSYEQYF. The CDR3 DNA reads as TGTGCCAGCATTTTTAGCGGGAGGGGTTCCTACGAGCAGTACTTC.

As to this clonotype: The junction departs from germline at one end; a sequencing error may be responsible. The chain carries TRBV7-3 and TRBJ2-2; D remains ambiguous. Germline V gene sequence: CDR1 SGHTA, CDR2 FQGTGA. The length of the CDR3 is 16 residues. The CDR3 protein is CAGSFSQLSNTGELFF. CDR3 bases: TGTGCCGGCAGCTTTTCCCAGTTATCGAACACCGGGGAGCTGTTTTTT.

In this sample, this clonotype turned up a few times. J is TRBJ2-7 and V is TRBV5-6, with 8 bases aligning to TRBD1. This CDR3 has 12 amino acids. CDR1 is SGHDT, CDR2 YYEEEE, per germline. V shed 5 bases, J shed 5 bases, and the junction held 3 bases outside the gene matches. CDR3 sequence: CASSLQGDEQYF. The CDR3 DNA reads TGTGCCAGCAGTCTACAGGGGGACGAGCAGTACTTC.

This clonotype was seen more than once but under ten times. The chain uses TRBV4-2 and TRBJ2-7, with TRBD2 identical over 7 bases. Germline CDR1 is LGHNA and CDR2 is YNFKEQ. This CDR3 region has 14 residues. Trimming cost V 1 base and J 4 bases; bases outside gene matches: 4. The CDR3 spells CASSQARGLYEQYF. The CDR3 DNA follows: TGTGCCAGCAGCCAAGCTAGGGGACTATACGAGCAGTACTTC.

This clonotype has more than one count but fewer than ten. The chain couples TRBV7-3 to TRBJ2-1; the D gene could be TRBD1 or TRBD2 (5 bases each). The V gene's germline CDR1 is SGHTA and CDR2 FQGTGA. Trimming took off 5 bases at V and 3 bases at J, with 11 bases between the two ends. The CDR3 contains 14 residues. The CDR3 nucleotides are TGTGCCAGCAGCCCAGGAGGACACTACAATGAGCAGTTCTTC. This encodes CASSPGGHYNEQFF.

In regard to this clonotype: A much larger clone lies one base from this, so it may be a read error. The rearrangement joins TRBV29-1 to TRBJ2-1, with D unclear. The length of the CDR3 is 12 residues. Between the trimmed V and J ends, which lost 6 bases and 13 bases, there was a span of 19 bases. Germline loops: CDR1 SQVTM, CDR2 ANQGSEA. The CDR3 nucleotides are TGCAGCGTAGGCTTCCTCGAGGAGACCCAGTTCTTC. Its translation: CSVGFLEETQFF.

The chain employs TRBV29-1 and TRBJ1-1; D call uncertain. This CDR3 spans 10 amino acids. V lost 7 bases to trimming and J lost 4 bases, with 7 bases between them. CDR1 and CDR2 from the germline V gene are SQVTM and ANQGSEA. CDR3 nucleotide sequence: TGCAGCGGGATCGTCACTGAAGCTTTCTTT. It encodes CSGIVTEAFF.

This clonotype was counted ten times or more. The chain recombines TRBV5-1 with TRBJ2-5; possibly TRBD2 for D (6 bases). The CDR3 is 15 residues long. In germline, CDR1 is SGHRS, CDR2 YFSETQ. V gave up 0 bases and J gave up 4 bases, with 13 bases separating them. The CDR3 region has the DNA TGCGCCAGCAGCTTGGTTTCGGGGGACGGAGAGACCCAGTACTTC. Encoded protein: CASSLVSGDGETQYF.